The entry below describes one TCR beta chain. Its specificity is not known. This sample is drawn from a study of CD8 T cells in ankylosing spondylitis. Whole-study findings and limits: Disease-linked clones were reportedly significantly enriched in matched ankylosing spondylitis synovial fluid. Disease-linked clones were CD8+ and relatively rare in peripheral blood. Typical of ankylosing spondylitis blood, it appeared, was a TCR beta motif of roughly eight highly homologous variants.

TCRdb reprocessed the 5' RACE reads with MiXCR, giving one entry per CDR3 protein. The repertoire has 200,000 to 250,000 distinct CDR3 sequences, about a sixth of them found once; the top ten carry about 44%. From germline, CDR1 is MGHRA and CDR2 YSYEKL. Trimming cost V 0 bases and J 0 bases; bases outside gene matches: 10. CDR3 size: 19 residues. Sequencing used blood, either unsorted or a sorted T cell fraction (not recorded which). The rearrangement joins TRBV4-1 to TRBJ2-1; 8 nucleotides agree with TRBD2. The TCR comes from a male donor with ankylosing spondylitis. CDR3: CASSQEPMTSVSSYNEQFF. In DNA, the CDR3 is TGCGCCAGCAGCCAAGAACCAATGACTAGCGTTAGCTCCTACAATGAGCAGTTCTTC.